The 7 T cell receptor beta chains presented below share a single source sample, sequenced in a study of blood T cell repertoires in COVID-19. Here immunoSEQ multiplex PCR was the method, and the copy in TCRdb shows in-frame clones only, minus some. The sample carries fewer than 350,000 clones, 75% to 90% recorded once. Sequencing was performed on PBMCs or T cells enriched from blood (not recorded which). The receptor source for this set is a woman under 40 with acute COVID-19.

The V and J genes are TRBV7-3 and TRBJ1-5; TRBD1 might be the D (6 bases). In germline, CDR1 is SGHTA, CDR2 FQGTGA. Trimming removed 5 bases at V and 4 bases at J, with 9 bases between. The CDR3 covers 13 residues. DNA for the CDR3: TGTGCCAGCAGCCCGCAGGGGAATCAGCCCCAGCATTTT. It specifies CASSPQGNQPQHF.

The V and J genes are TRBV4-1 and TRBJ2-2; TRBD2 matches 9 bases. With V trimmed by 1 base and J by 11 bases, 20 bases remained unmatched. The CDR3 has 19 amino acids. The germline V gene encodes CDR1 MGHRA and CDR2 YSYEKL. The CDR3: CASSQVSGGLGLVSGELFF. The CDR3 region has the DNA TGCGCCAGCAGCCAAGTCAGCGGGGGGCTGGGTTTGGTTAGTGGAGAGCTGTTTTTT.

The CDR3 sequence: CASSFGGSRGETQYF. The CDR3 coding sequence is TGTGCCAGCAGCTTTGGCGGGAGTAGGGGAGAGACCCAGTACTTC. This chain joins TRBV7-3 and TRBJ2-5; 7 bases agree with TRBD2. Trimming at V came to 3 bases and at J to 4 bases, leaving 8 bases not matched to a gene. The CDR3 is 15 amino acids. The germline V gene has CDR1 SGHTA and CDR2 FQGTGA.

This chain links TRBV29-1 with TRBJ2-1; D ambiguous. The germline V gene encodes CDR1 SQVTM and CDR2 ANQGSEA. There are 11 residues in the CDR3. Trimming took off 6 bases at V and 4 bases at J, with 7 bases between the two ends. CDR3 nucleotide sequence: TGCAGCGTAGACTCGTACAATGAGCAGTTCTTC. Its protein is CSVDSYNEQFF.

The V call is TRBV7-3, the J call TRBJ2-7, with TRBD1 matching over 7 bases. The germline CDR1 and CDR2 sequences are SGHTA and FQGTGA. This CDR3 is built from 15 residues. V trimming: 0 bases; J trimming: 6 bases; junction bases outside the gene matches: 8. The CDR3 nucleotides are TGTGCCAGCAGCTTAACAGGGGGCAAGGCTTCCGAGCAGTACTTC. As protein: CASSLTGGKASEQYF. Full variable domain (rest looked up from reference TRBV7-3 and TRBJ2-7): GAGVSQTPSNKVTEKGKYVELRCDPISGHTALYWYRQSLGQGPEFLIYFQGTGAADDSGLPNDRFFAVRPEGSVSTLKIQRTERGDSAVYLCASSLTGGKASEQYFGPGTRLTVT.

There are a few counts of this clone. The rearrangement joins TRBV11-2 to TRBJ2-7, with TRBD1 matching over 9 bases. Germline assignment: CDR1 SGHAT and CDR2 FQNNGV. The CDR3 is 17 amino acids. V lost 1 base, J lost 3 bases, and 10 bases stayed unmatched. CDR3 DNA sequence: TGTGCCAGCAGCTTAGTTGGGTGGGGGACAGGGCTCTACGAGCAGTACTTC. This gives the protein CASSLVGWGTGLYEQYF.

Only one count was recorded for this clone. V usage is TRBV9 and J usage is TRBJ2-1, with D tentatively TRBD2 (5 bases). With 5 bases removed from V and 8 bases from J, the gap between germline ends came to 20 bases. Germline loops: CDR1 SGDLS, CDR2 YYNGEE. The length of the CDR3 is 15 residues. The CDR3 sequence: CASSLLSGARDEQFF. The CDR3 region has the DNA TGTGCCAGCAGTCTGCTCAGCGGAGCTAGGGATGAGCAGTTCTTC.